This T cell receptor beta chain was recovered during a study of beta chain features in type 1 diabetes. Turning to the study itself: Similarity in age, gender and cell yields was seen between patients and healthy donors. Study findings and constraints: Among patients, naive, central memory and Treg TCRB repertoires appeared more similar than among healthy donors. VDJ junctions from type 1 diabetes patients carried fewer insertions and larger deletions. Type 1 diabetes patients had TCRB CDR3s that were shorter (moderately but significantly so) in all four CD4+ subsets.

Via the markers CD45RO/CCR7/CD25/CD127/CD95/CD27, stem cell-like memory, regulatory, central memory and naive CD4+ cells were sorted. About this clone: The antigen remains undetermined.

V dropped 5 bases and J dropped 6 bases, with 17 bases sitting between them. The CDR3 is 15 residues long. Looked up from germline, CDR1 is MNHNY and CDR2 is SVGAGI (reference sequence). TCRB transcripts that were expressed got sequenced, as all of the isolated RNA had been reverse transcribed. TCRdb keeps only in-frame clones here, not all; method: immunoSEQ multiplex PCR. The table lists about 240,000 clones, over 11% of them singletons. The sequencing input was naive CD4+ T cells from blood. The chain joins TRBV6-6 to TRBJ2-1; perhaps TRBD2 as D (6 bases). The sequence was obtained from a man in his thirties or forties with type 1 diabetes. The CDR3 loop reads CASSGTGTPGNEQFF. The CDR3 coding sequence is TGTGCCAGCAGTGGGACCGGGACTCCAGGCAATGAGCAGTTCTTC.